The 30 T cell receptor beta chains presented below share a single source sample, sequenced in a study of patients and donors after allogeneic stem cell transplantation. MiXCR was run by TCRdb on the RT-PCR reads, yielding one entry per CDR3 protein. This repertoire shows fewer than 200,000 distinct CDR3 sequences, about 29% found once; its top ten account for about 3.3%. Specimen: blood, either unsorted or a sorted T cell fraction (not recorded which). All receptors derive from a human donor who was either an allogeneic HSCT recipient or a stem cell or donor lymphocyte infusion donor (not recorded which). It is not recorded whose cells these are; they may come from a transplant donor.

Regarding this clonotype: At one end, the junction sequence differs from germline, possibly due to a read error. V gene TRBV7-2 combines with J gene TRBJ2-3, with 13 bases identical to TRBD2. CDR1 is SGHTA, CDR2 FQGNSA, per germline. CDR3 length: 19 amino acids. The CDR3 is CASSLSLPRTSGSTDTQYF. The CDR3 DNA follows: TGTGCTAGCAGCTTATCCCTCCCTCGGACTAGCGGGAGTACAGATACGCAGTATTTT.

This clonotype was counted a few times. The V and J genes are TRBV6-6 and TRBJ1-4; D is ambiguous. In germline, CDR1 is MNHNY, CDR2 SVGAGI (reference sequence). Trimming took off 2 bases at V and 7 bases at J, with 2 bases between the two ends. The CDR3 runs to 11 residues. For the CDR3, the DNA is TGTGCCAGCAGTTACGGTGAAAAACTGTTTTTT. This codes for CASSYGEKLFF.

This clonotype was seen more than once but under ten times. The J gene is TRBJ1-5, the V gene TRBV20-1, with D possibly being TRBD1 (6 bases). CDR1 is DFQATT and CDR2 is SNEGSKA in the germline V gene (reference sequence). This CDR3 comprises 13 residues. Trimming took 7 bases from V and 3 from J, leaving 13 bases between them. CDR3 region: CSGRSGVNQPQHF. The CDR3, as DNA: TGCAGTGGGAGGTCAGGGGTCAATCAGCCCCAGCATTTT.

A remark on this clonotype: This could be a read error, since a much larger clone is one nucleotide away. The chain carries TRBV29-1 and TRBJ2-7; D is possibly TRBD1 or TRBD2 (5 bases each). Trimming shortened V by 4 bases and J by 7 bases, and 20 bases separated the two germline ends. Germline V lookup: CDR1 SQVTM, CDR2 ANQGSEA. This CDR3 comprises 14 residues. In nucleotides, the CDR3 is TGCAGCGTTGTTCGAACTAGGCCCAGGGCGGAGCAGTACTTC. It translates to CSVVRTRPRAEQYF.

The rearrangement links TRBV12-3 or TRBV12-4 to TRBJ2-1; no clear D. Trimming removed 6 bases from V and 3 bases from J, with 15 bases in between. This CDR3 is 15 amino acids long. The CDR3 DNA follows: TGTGCCAGCAGCCCCTTAGCAGGCGGCTACAATGAGCAGTTCTTC. It specifies CASSPLAGGYNEQFF.

This clonotype was seen a few times. The CDR3 sequence is CATTRREKLFF. CDR3 DNA sequence: TGTGCCACCACCCGTCGCGAAAAACTGTTTTTT. The chain couples TRBV28 to TRBJ1-4; D remains unclear. Trimming took 10 bases from V and 8 from J, leaving 11 bases between them. CDR3 length equals 11 residues. Germline lookup yields CDR1 MDHEN and CDR2 SYDVKM.

This clonotype was detected many times. The V gene is TRBV5-6, the J gene TRBJ1-5; 8 bases are shared with TRBD1. CDR3 length: 14 amino acids. Germline-derived CDR1 and CDR2 are SGHDT and YYEEEE. V dropped 4 bases and J dropped 2; count of bases not matched to a gene: 2. CDR3 residues: CASSPGQGNQPQHF. In DNA form, the CDR3 reads TGTGCCAGCAGCCCGGGACAGGGCAATCAGCCCCAGCATTTT.

The chain has TRBV10-3 and TRBJ2-7, with 10 bases aligning to TRBD1. V trimming: 7 bases; J trimming: 3 bases; junction bases outside the gene matches: 9. This CDR3 contains 15 residues. Germline-derived CDR1 and CDR2 are ENHRY and SYGVKD. The CDR3 bases are TGTGCCATCATGACCGGGACAGGGGATAGCTACGAGCAGTACTTC. The encoded protein is CAIMTGTGDSYEQYF.

The V call is TRBV28, the J call TRBJ2-7; 8 bases match TRBD2. This CDR3 is built from 17 residues. With V trimmed by 5 bases and J by 0 bases, 12 bases remained unmatched. Germline V lookup: CDR1 MDHEN, CDR2 SYDVKM. The CDR3 spells CASSPPLAGLSSYEQYF. The CDR3 region has the DNA TGTGCCAGCAGTCCACCATTAGCGGGGCTTAGCTCCTACGAGCAGTACTTC.

This clonotype was observed a handful of times. The chain links TRBV10-3 to TRBJ2-5, with TRBD2 matching over 10 bases. The CDR3 contains 16 residues. Unmatched junction bases numbered 13, after V lost 10 bases and J lost 2 bases. Germline loops: CDR1 ENHRY, CDR2 SYGVKD. The CDR3 region has the DNA TGTGCCACTGCGGAGCTAGCGGGGGTTATTCAAGAGACCCAGTACTTC. It codes for CATAELAGVIQETQYF.

This clonotype was detected a few times. This chain uses TRBV29-1 with TRBJ2-3; possible D gene TRBD2, 6 bases. Germline CDR1 and CDR2: SQVTM and ANQGSEA. The CDR3 runs 12 residues. CDR3 nucleotide sequence: TGCAGTCAGGGACTTCGCACAGATACGCAGTATTTT. Translation: CSQGLRTDTQYF.

This clonotype came up a few times. The chain uses TRBV7-2 and TRBJ1-5; TRBD1 is a possible D gene (5 bases). The CDR3 consists of 12 residues. Germline V gene sequence: CDR1 SGHTA, CDR2 FQGNSA. The ends were cut back, 3 bases at V and 11 bases at J, with 11 bases in the middle. CDR3 loop: CASSFQGSAQHF. In DNA, the CDR3 is TGTGCCAGCAGCTTCCAGGGTTCAGCCCAGCATTTT.

This chain joins TRBV29-1 and TRBJ2-7; D possibly corresponds to TRBD1 (5 bases). The CDR3 is 13 residues long. The germline gives CDR1 SQVTM, CDR2 ANQGSEA. V lost 2 bases and J lost 3, with 11 bases in between. This CDR3 reads CSVEKVGVYEQYF. The DNA for the CDR3 is TGCAGCGTTGAAAAAGTAGGGGTCTACGAGCAGTACTTC.

This clonotype was counted a few times. This CDR3 reads CASSMTSGKQETQYF. The CDR3 bases are TGTGCCAGCAGCATGACTAGCGGGAAACAAGAGACCCAGTACTTC. The chain links TRBV7-9 to TRBJ2-5, with 11 bases lining up with TRBD2. Germline V lookup: CDR1 SEHNR, CDR2 FQNEAQ (reference sequence). The trim removed 5 bases at V and 2 bases at J, leaving 4 bases unmatched. The CDR3 is made up of 15 amino acids.

V usage is TRBV6-2 or TRBV6-3 and J usage is TRBJ1-2; D gene unclear. Germline CDR1 reads MNHEY; CDR2 reads SVGEGT. The CDR3 sequence is 12 residues long. Trimming took off 6 bases at V and 2 bases at J, with 7 bases between the two ends. CDR3 amino acids: CASRQSNYGYTF. CDR3 DNA sequence: TGTGCCAGCAGACAGAGCAACTATGGCTACACCTTC.

The chain links TRBV3-1 to TRBJ1-1; no reliable D call. In germline, CDR1 is LGHDT, CDR2 YNNKEL (reference sequence). This CDR3 is 14 amino acids long. Trimming took off 3 bases at V and 4 bases at J, with 12 bases between the two ends. The CDR3 region has the DNA TGTGCCAGCAGCCAGCTAACCGGAGGCACTGAAGCTTTCTTT. Protein sequence: CASSQLTGGTEAFF.

This clonotype has a count of ten or more. The chain uses TRBV7-9 and TRBJ1-1, with 7 positions matching TRBD1. The CDR3 loop spans 14 amino acids. With V trimmed by 3 bases and J by 3 bases, 4 bases remained unmatched. Germline V gene sequence: CDR1 SEHNR, CDR2 FQNEAQ (reference sequence). The CDR3 is CASSLLRGDTEAFF. DNA for the CDR3: TGTGCCAGCAGCTTGCTCAGGGGGGACACTGAAGCTTTCTTT.

This clonotype was seen only a few times. The chain joins TRBV20-1 to TRBJ2-3, with 8 bases identical to TRBD2. Per germline, CDR1 DFQATT and CDR2 SNEGSKA (reference sequence). The V segment lost 5 bases and the J segment 0 bases; nucleotides outside the gene matches: 7. CDR3 length: 15 amino acids. CDR3 residues: CSAVLAASSTDTQYF. In nucleotides, the CDR3 is TGCAGTGCTGTACTAGCGGCGTCTAGCACAGATACGCAGTATTTT.

The J gene is TRBJ2-1, the V gene TRBV4-1; TRBD2 matches 8 bases. The CDR3 is made up of 17 amino acids. Germline V gene lookup returns CDR1 MGHRA and CDR2 YSYEKL. V was clipped by 3 bases and J by 4 bases; unmatched bases: 11. The CDR3: CASSHLEGLAGYNEQFF. The CDR3 DNA follows: TGCGCCAGCAGCCACCTAGAAGGTCTAGCGGGTTACAATGAGCAGTTCTTC.

The genes are TRBV29-1 and TRBJ2-7; D might be TRBD1 (5 bases). V was clipped by 1 base and J by 3 bases, with 7 bases between them. The CDR3 is 12 amino acids. Germline V gives CDR1 SQVTM, CDR2 ANQGSEA. CDR3 sequence: CSVEGTIYEQYF. For the CDR3, the DNA is TGCAGCGTTGAAGGGACAATCTACGAGCAGTACTTC.

V is TRBV7-6 and J is TRBJ2-7; 10 bases fit TRBD2. V lost 5 bases to trimming and J lost 7 bases; unmatched junction nucleotides: 11. Per the germline V gene, CDR1 is SGHVS and CDR2 is FNYEAQ. This CDR3 is built from 15 residues. The CDR3 here is CASSLNLLAGVEQYF. CDR3 bases: TGTGCCAGCAGCCTAAACCTCCTAGCGGGGGTTGAGCAGTACTTC.

This clonotype occurred a few times. V usage is TRBV12-3 or TRBV12-4 and J usage is TRBJ1-6; a weak D match, TRBD1 (5 bases). The V gene lost 3 bases and the J gene lost 2 bases, with 20 bases spanning the gap. This CDR3 has 19 residues. CDR3 amino acids: CASSFWGRDSWTYNSPLHF. The CDR3 region has the DNA TGTGCCAGCAGTTTTTGGGGAAGAGACAGTTGGACCTATAATTCACCCCTCCACTTT.

The chain uses TRBV29-1 and TRBJ2-5, with D perhaps matching TRBD1 or TRBD2 (6 bases each). Germline V gives CDR1 SQVTM, CDR2 ANQGSEA. V was shortened by 7 bases and J by 5 bases, with 17 bases between the two germline ends. The CDR3 has 13 amino acids. The CDR3 region is CSGMGGAGETQYF. For the CDR3, the DNA is TGCAGCGGGATGGGGGGCGCCGGGGAGACCCAGTACTTC.

In this sample, this clonotype turned up a few times. The V and J genes are TRBV9 and TRBJ1-2; no reliable D call. The CDR3 covers 13 residues. Trimming cost V 2 bases and J 5 bases, with 10 bases left between them. Germline CDR1 and CDR2: SGDLS and YYNGEE. As DNA, the CDR3 is TGTGCCAGCAGCGTCGGACGGGCTTATGGCTACACCTTC. This gives the protein CASSVGRAYGYTF.

This clonotype was found a few times. For the CDR3, the DNA is TGTGCCAGCAGCGTAGCGGGGGGCGGCACTGAAGCTTTCTTT. As protein: CASSVAGGGTEAFF. The chain employs TRBV9 and TRBJ1-1; tentative D call: TRBD1 (6 bases). This CDR3 region has 14 residues. Trimming took off 0 bases at V and 4 bases at J, with 10 bases between the two ends. Germline CDR1 reads SGDLS; CDR2 reads YYNGEE.

Only a few counts were recorded for this clonotype. This chain uses TRBV5-1 with TRBJ1-1, with D unclear. CDR1 is SGHRS and CDR2 is YFSETQ in the germline V gene. V lost 0 bases and J 3 bases, leaving 12 bases between the germline ends. The CDR3 consists of 15 residues. CDR3 loop: CASSLDGLRDTEAFF. The CDR3 DNA reads as TGCGCCAGCAGCTTGGACGGATTGAGGGACACTGAAGCTTTCTTT.

The chain carries TRBV3-1 and TRBJ1-1; 7 bases fit TRBD1. Germline lookup yields CDR1 LGHDT and CDR2 YNNKEL (reference sequence). The CDR3 covers 14 residues. J gave up 11 bases and V 4 bases, and 13 bases lay outside the gene matches. CDR3 amino acids: CASSPRTGPEKAFF. CDR3 nucleotide sequence: TGTGCCAGCAGCCCCAGGACAGGCCCTGAGAAGGCTTTCTTT.

This clonotype appeared a few times. The chain uses TRBV16 and TRBJ1-6; 8 bases match TRBD1. The CDR3 runs to 16 residues. V lost 5 bases and J lost 4; bases outside the gene matches: 7. Germline CDR1 and CDR2: KGHSY and FQNENV. In DNA form, the CDR3 reads TGTGCCAGCAGCTTTCCGGGACAGGAATATAATTCACCCCTCCACTTT. This sequence encodes CASSFPGQEYNSPLHF.

The CDR3 nucleotides are TGTGCCAGCGGGCAGCTTAACTATGGCTACACCTTC. Translation: CASGQLNYGYTF. This sequence joins TRBV2 and TRBJ1-2; D call uncertain. Trimming pared 8 bases from V and 1 base from J, leaving 8 bases between. The CDR3 sequence is 12 residues long. Germline lookup yields CDR1 SNHLY and CDR2 FYNNEI.

The chain carries TRBV12-3 or TRBV12-4 and TRBJ2-1, with D uncertain. V gave up 6 bases and J gave up 5 bases, with 8 bases separating them. The CDR3 has 12 residues. The chain's CDR3 is CASSPQHNEQFF. CDR3 nucleotide sequence: TGTGCCAGCAGCCCGCAGCACAATGAGCAGTTCTTC.